This is a list of T cell receptor beta chains from one sample in a study of T-cell reconstitution after alpha-beta-depleted transplantation in children. In TCRdb, the PCR reads were re-called with MiXCR into one record per CDR3 protein. The sample yields over 200,000 distinct CDR3 sequences, about a tenth seen once. This specimen consisted of PBMCs from the stem cell graft donor, obtained from the stem cell graft. Receptors originate from a human donor who donated a stem cell graft to a child with acute lymphoblastic leukemia. The CDR3 runs from the conserved cysteine through the conserved F or W. A D gene is named only where the DNA matches it firmly. Not every row has a clone size; where given, it reads once, few, many or a size class.

CDR3nt: TGTGCCAGCAGTGGACAGAGGGGGGTCGATCAGCCCCAGCATTTT
CDR3aa: CASSGQRGVDQPQHF
j_gene: TRBJ1-5
len: 15
v_gene: TRBV12-3/TRBV12-4
abundance: -
d_gene: -

CDR3nt: TGTGCCTTGACGGACTACCAGGGGGAGACCCAGTACTTC
CDR3aa: CALTDYQGETQYF
j_gene: TRBJ2-5
len: 13
v_gene: TRBV30
abundance: -
d_gene: -

CDR3nt: TGTGCCAGCAGCCCCGACTATGGCTACACCTTC
CDR3aa: CASSPDYGYTF
j_gene: TRBJ1-2
len: 11
v_gene: TRBV7-9
abundance: many
d_gene: -

CDR3nt: TGTGCCAGCAGTTTAAAGGGGGGGAACTATGGCTACACCTTC
CDR3aa: CASSLKGGNYGYTF
j_gene: TRBJ1-2
len: 14
v_gene: TRBV27
abundance: few
d_gene: -

CDR3nt: TGCGCCAGCAGGCCGCCTAGCGACAATGAGCAGTTCTTC
CDR3aa: CASRPPSDNEQFF
j_gene: TRBJ2-1
len: 13
v_gene: TRBV5-1
abundance: few
d_gene: -

CDR3nt: TGTGCCACCAGTGACCCCGGGACAGGGGTCTACGAGCAGTACTTC
CDR3aa: CATSDPGTGVYEQYF
j_gene: TRBJ2-7
len: 15
v_gene: TRBV24-1
abundance: many
d_gene: TRBD1

CDR3nt: TGTGCCAGCAGCTTAGGTAGGGTTGCGGACAATGAGCAGTTCTTC
CDR3aa: CASSLGRVADNEQFF
j_gene: TRBJ2-1
len: 15
v_gene: TRBV7-9
abundance: many
d_gene: -

CDR3nt: TGTGCCAGCAGTGATTCTGGGAACACCGGGGAGCTGTTTTTT
CDR3aa: CASSDSGNTGELFF
j_gene: TRBJ2-2
len: 14
v_gene: TRBV25-1
abundance: -
d_gene: -

CDR3nt: TGTGCCAGCAGCCCCGGGACAGGGCAGTACGAGCAGTACTTC
CDR3aa: CASSPGTGQYEQYF
j_gene: TRBJ2-7
len: 14
v_gene: TRBV7-6
abundance: many
d_gene: TRBD1

CDR3nt: TGTGCCAGCAGTTTAAGGGCTACCACAGATACGCAGTATTTT
CDR3aa: CASSLRATTDTQYF
j_gene: TRBJ2-3
len: 14
v_gene: TRBV12-3/TRBV12-4
abundance: -
d_gene: -

CDR3nt: TGTGCCAGCAGCCAAGATAAGTGGACAGGGGGTCCCTACGAGCAGTACTTC
CDR3aa: CASSQDKWTGGPYEQYF
j_gene: TRBJ2-7
len: 17
v_gene: TRBV14
abundance: many
d_gene: TRBD1

CDR3nt: TGCGCCAGCAGCTTGGTCGGGGAGGACACTGAAGCTTTCTTT
CDR3aa: CASSLVGEDTEAFF
j_gene: TRBJ1-1
len: 14
v_gene: TRBV5-1
abundance: -
d_gene: -

CDR3nt: TGTGCCAGCAGCTCACCTGAAAGGGGCAATCAGCCCCAGCATTTT
CDR3aa: CASSSPERGNQPQHF
j_gene: TRBJ1-5
len: 15
v_gene: TRBV7-2
abundance: few
d_gene: -

CDR3nt: TGTGCCAGCAGCTACACAGGGTTTGGCTACACCTTC
CDR3aa: CASSYTGFGYTF
j_gene: TRBJ1-2
len: 12
v_gene: TRBV7-9
abundance: few
d_gene: -

CDR3nt: TGTGCCAGCAGCGTTGACAGGGTTGCCACAGATACGCAGTATTTT
CDR3aa: CASSVDRVATDTQYF
j_gene: TRBJ2-3
len: 15
v_gene: TRBV3-1
abundance: -
d_gene: TRBD1

CDR3nt: TGTGCCAGCAGCGCCGACAGCAACACTGAAGCTTTCTTT
CDR3aa: CASSADSNTEAFF
j_gene: TRBJ1-1
len: 13
v_gene: TRBV2
abundance: -
d_gene: -

CDR3nt: TGTGCCACCAGTGATGGGGGCAGACCTACCAACAATGAGCAGTTCTTC
CDR3aa: CATSDGGRPTNNEQFF
j_gene: TRBJ2-1
len: 16
v_gene: TRBV24-1
abundance: many
d_gene: -

CDR3nt: TGTGCCAGCAGCTTCCCCTCTAGCGGGGGCGTCGCAGATACGCAGTATTTT
CDR3aa: CASSFPSSGGVADTQYF
j_gene: TRBJ2-3
len: 17
v_gene: TRBV7-9
abundance: many
d_gene: TRBD2

CDR3nt: TGCAGCGTTGAAGAGCTGAGGGGCGATACGCAGTATTTT
CDR3aa: CSVEELRGDTQYF
j_gene: TRBJ2-3
len: 13
v_gene: TRBV29-1
abundance: few
d_gene: -

CDR3nt: TGTGCCAGCAGCGAAAATGGACAGGGAACAGATACGCAGTATTTT
CDR3aa: CASSENGQGTDTQYF
j_gene: TRBJ2-3
len: 15
v_gene: TRBV14
abundance: -
d_gene: TRBD1

CDR3nt: TGTGCCAGCAGCTTCGGAGGGGGCGCTTCCCGCTACACCTTC
CDR3aa: CASSFGGGASRYTF
j_gene: TRBJ1-2
len: 14
v_gene: TRBV7-8
abundance: few
d_gene: TRBD1

CDR3nt: TGCGGCGCGGACACCAGGATGAACACTGAAGCTTTCTTT
CDR3aa: CGADTRMNTEAFF
j_gene: TRBJ1-1
len: 13
v_gene: TRBV29-1
abundance: once
d_gene: -

CDR3nt: TGCAGTGCTAGGAAGGGTGTGGGTAAACAAGAGACCCAGTACTTC
CDR3aa: CSARKGVGKQETQYF
j_gene: TRBJ2-5
len: 15
v_gene: TRBV20-1
abundance: many
d_gene: -

CDR3nt: TGCAGTGCTAGCCGGGACAGGGTCTCTAGCACTGAAGCTTTCTTT
CDR3aa: CSASRDRVSSTEAFF
j_gene: TRBJ1-1
len: 15
v_gene: TRBV20-1
abundance: few
d_gene: TRBD1

CDR3nt: TGTGCCAGCAGCCACAATGCCTACGAGCAGTACTTC
CDR3aa: CASSHNAYEQYF
j_gene: TRBJ2-7
len: 12
v_gene: TRBV7-2
abundance: many
d_gene: -

CDR3nt: TGTGCCAGCAGTTACGGGGTTCAAGGGGGTGTGACTGAAGCTTTCTTT
CDR3aa: CASSYGVQGGVTEAFF
j_gene: TRBJ1-1
len: 16
v_gene: TRBV6-5
abundance: few
d_gene: -

CDR3nt: TGTGCCAGCAGCTTCGGAAGATCCGAGCAGTACTTC
CDR3aa: CASSFGRSEQYF
j_gene: TRBJ2-7
len: 12
v_gene: TRBV11-2
abundance: many
d_gene: -

CDR3nt: TGCAGCGTTGAGGGGGCTGGGGGGCGTCTCGATGGCTACACCTTC
CDR3aa: CSVEGAGGRLDGYTF
j_gene: TRBJ1-2
len: 15
v_gene: TRBV29-1
abundance: few
d_gene: -

CDR3nt: TGTGCCTGGAGTCCCTTTCCCACTAGGTTCGCCCGGCAAGAGACCCAGTACTTC
CDR3aa: CAWSPFPTRFARQETQYF
j_gene: TRBJ2-5
len: 18
v_gene: TRBV30
abundance: -
d_gene: -

CDR3nt: TGTGCCAGCAGTACCAGGGGTTACACTGAAGCTTTCTTT
CDR3aa: CASSTRGYTEAFF
j_gene: TRBJ1-1
len: 13
v_gene: TRBV6-1
abundance: many
d_gene: -

CDR3nt: TGCGCCAGCAGCCCCACTTTGGTGGGAGAAAAACTGTTTTTT
CDR3aa: CASSPTLVGEKLFF
j_gene: TRBJ1-4
len: 14
v_gene: TRBV4-3
abundance: -
d_gene: -

CDR3nt: TGCAGTGCTCTCCAGGGGGTAAGCAATCAGCCCCAGCATTTT
CDR3aa: CSALQGVSNQPQHF
j_gene: TRBJ1-5
len: 14
v_gene: TRBV20-1
abundance: few
d_gene: TRBD1

CDR3nt: TGTGCCAGCAGCACAAGGGGGGCGATATACGAGCAGTACTTC
CDR3aa: CASSTRGAIYEQYF
j_gene: TRBJ2-7
len: 14
v_gene: TRBV3-1
abundance: -
d_gene: -

CDR3nt: TGCGCCAGCAGCCAGGGGACAGGGGCAAAAAACATTCAGTACTTC
CDR3aa: CASSQGTGAKNIQYF
j_gene: TRBJ2-4
len: 15
v_gene: TRBV4-3
abundance: few
d_gene: TRBD1

CDR3nt: TGTGCCAGCAGTCCTTCGACCTCCGGGGAGCTGTTTTTT
CDR3aa: CASSPSTSGELFF
j_gene: TRBJ2-2
len: 13
v_gene: TRBV6-5
abundance: -
d_gene: -

CDR3nt: TGTGCCAGCAGCTTGGAAGGGGCGAATGAGCAGTTCTTC
CDR3aa: CASSLEGANEQFF
j_gene: TRBJ2-1
len: 13
v_gene: TRBV5-6
abundance: once
d_gene: -

CDR3nt: TGTGCCAGCAGTTACTTCGGAGGGTCTGGAAACACCATATATTTT
CDR3aa: CASSYFGGSGNTIYF
j_gene: TRBJ1-3
len: 15
v_gene: TRBV6-5
abundance: -
d_gene: -

CDR3nt: TGTGCCAGCACCTACGGCAGCAATCAGCCCCAGCATTTT
CDR3aa: CASTYGSNQPQHF
j_gene: TRBJ1-5
len: 13
v_gene: TRBV7-9
abundance: many
d_gene: -

CDR3nt: TGTGCCAGCAGTTTAGCTCCCAGCACCGGGGAGCTGTTTTTT
CDR3aa: CASSLAPSTGELFF
j_gene: TRBJ2-2
len: 14
v_gene: TRBV27
abundance: few
d_gene: -

CDR3nt: TGTGCCAGCAGCCCCCGGACTAGCCCGGGGGATACGCAGTATTTT
CDR3aa: CASSPRTSPGDTQYF
j_gene: TRBJ2-3
len: 15
v_gene: TRBV7-2
abundance: few
d_gene: TRBD2

CDR3nt: TGCAGTGCCAGGACAGATAGATCCTATGGCTACACCTTC
CDR3aa: CSARTDRSYGYTF
j_gene: TRBJ1-2
len: 13
v_gene: TRBV20-1
abundance: few
d_gene: -

CDR3nt: TGCAGTGCCAAGAGACAGAACACTGAAGCTTTCTTT
CDR3aa: CSAKRQNTEAFF
j_gene: TRBJ1-1
len: 12
v_gene: TRBV20-1
abundance: -
d_gene: -

CDR3nt: TGTGCCAGCAGTTTATTGGTCAGGGGGCGAAACTATGGCTACACCTTC
CDR3aa: CASSLLVRGRNYGYTF
j_gene: TRBJ1-2
len: 16
v_gene: TRBV27
abundance: -
d_gene: TRBD1

CDR3nt: TGCGCCAGCAGCTCGGGACAGGGGGCCAGCACCGGGGAGCTGTTTTTT
CDR3aa: CASSSGQGASTGELFF
j_gene: TRBJ2-2
len: 16
v_gene: TRBV5-1
abundance: few
d_gene: TRBD1

CDR3nt: TGTGCCAGCAGTCCTTTAGGGGCGGAGACCCAGTACTTC
CDR3aa: CASSPLGAETQYF
j_gene: TRBJ2-5
len: 13
v_gene: TRBV7-9
abundance: many
d_gene: -

CDR3nt: TGCGCCAGCAGCCCCAGGACGGAGCCCTCCTCCTACGAGCAGTACTTC
CDR3aa: CASSPRTEPSSYEQYF
j_gene: TRBJ2-7
len: 16
v_gene: TRBV5-1
abundance: -
d_gene: -

CDR3nt: TGCGCCAGCAGCCCGGAGTTGGGGAACGGTGGGGCCAACGTCCTGACTTTC
CDR3aa: CASSPELGNGGANVLTF
j_gene: TRBJ2-6
len: 17
v_gene: TRBV5-1
abundance: few
d_gene: -

CDR3nt: TGTGCCTGCAGTTTAGCGCGACAGGGGATCCCTACCTCCTACAATGAGCAGTTCTTC
CDR3aa: CACSLARQGIPTSYNEQFF
j_gene: TRBJ2-1
len: 19
v_gene: TRBV12-3/TRBV12-4
abundance: -
d_gene: TRBD1

CDR3nt: TGTGCCAGCAGACAGACAGAGTTATACAATGAGCAGTTCTTC
CDR3aa: CASRQTELYNEQFF
j_gene: TRBJ2-1
len: 14
v_gene: TRBV2
abundance: many
d_gene: -

CDR3nt: TGTGCCAGCAGTGATTCCCATGAGCAGTTCTTC
CDR3aa: CASSDSHEQFF
j_gene: TRBJ2-1
len: 11
v_gene: TRBV25-1
abundance: many
d_gene: -

CDR3nt: TGTGCCAGCAGCCGAGAGACAGTCTACGAGCAGTACTTC
CDR3aa: CASSRETVYEQYF
j_gene: TRBJ2-7
len: 13
v_gene: TRBV4-2
abundance: many
d_gene: -

CDR3nt: TGCAGCGTGATGTGGGGCAGGGGACGGTACGAGCAGTACTTC
CDR3aa: CSVMWGRGRYEQYF
j_gene: TRBJ2-7
len: 14
v_gene: TRBV29-1
abundance: many
d_gene: -

CDR3nt: TGTGCCTGGAGACTACTAGCGGGAATTTACAATGAGCAGTTCTTC
CDR3aa: CAWRLLAGIYNEQFF
j_gene: TRBJ2-1
len: 15
v_gene: TRBV30
abundance: few
d_gene: TRBD2

CDR3nt: TGTGCCAGCAGGGGACTAGTAGGGACCGGGGAGCTGTTTTTT
CDR3aa: CASRGLVGTGELFF
j_gene: TRBJ2-2
len: 14
v_gene: TRBV12-3/TRBV12-4
abundance: many
d_gene: TRBD2

CDR3nt: TGTGCCAGCAGGAGACAGGGAAACACTGAAGCTTTCTTT
CDR3aa: CASRRQGNTEAFF
j_gene: TRBJ1-1
len: 13
v_gene: TRBV27
abundance: -
d_gene: TRBD1

CDR3nt: TGTGCCAGCAGTTTTGGGGACAACACTGAAGCTTTCTTT
CDR3aa: CASSFGDNTEAFF
j_gene: TRBJ1-1
len: 13
v_gene: TRBV12-3/TRBV12-4
abundance: many
d_gene: -

CDR3nt: TGCGCCAGCAGCTTGACAGGGGAATACTCCGGGGAGCTGTTTTTT
CDR3aa: CASSLTGEYSGELFF
j_gene: TRBJ2-2
len: 15
v_gene: TRBV5-1
abundance: many
d_gene: TRBD1

CDR3nt: TGTGCCAGCAGCCAAGTGTTGAGCACTGAAGCTTTCTTT
CDR3aa: CASSQVLSTEAFF
j_gene: TRBJ1-1
len: 13
v_gene: TRBV4-2
abundance: -
d_gene: -

CDR3nt: TGCGCCAGCAGTTTGCAAGGGACAGTTTCCTACAATGAGCAGTTCTTC
CDR3aa: CASSLQGTVSYNEQFF
j_gene: TRBJ2-1
len: 16
v_gene: TRBV5-1
abundance: many
d_gene: TRBD1

CDR3nt: TGTGCCAGCAGTTTTCTTCCGGGGGCGAATGAGCAGTTCTTC
CDR3aa: CASSFLPGANEQFF
j_gene: TRBJ2-1
len: 14
v_gene: TRBV12-3/TRBV12-4
abundance: many
d_gene: -